These T cell receptor beta chains were read from a single sample in a study of CD8+ T cells in alopecia areata. Some clones are missing from TCRdb's copy, which holds only in-frame ones; the method was immunoSEQ multiplex PCR. The sample carries 110,000 to 150,000 clones, about 47% recorded once. The sequencing here drew on CD4+ T cells sorted from blood, taken at week 0. The receptors were gathered from a human donor with alopecia areata. Each CDR3 is given with its conserved first and last residue. The order of the fields is V gene, J gene, D gene, clone size, CDR3 DNA, CDR3 protein. A D gene is named only where the DNA matches it firmly. Clone size, where shown, is once, few, many, or a class for clones that have expanded.

TRBV7-9	TRBJ2-1	TRBD2	once	TGTGCCAGCAGCTTAATCCGGGCGGGAGGTTACAATGAGCAGTTCTTC	CASSLIRAGGYNEQFF
TRBV29-1	TRBJ2-3	-	-	TGCAGCGCCACCAGGGGGGGAAACACAGATACGCAGTATTTT	CSATRGGNTDTQYF
TRBV7-2	TRBJ2-1	-	few	TGTGCCAGCAGCTTCAGAAGCCTACAGAATGAGCAGTTCTTC	CASSFRSLQNEQFF
TRBV5-1	TRBJ2-5	-	few	TGCGCCAGCACCCTTTCCGGACAGCCACAAGAGACCCAGTACTTC	CASTLSGQPQETQYF
TRBV28	TRBJ2-2	TRBD1	few	TGTGCCACCCGCAGTCGGGACAGCCTAAATGTGGGGGAGCTGTTTTTT	CATRSRDSLNVGELFF
TRBV28	TRBJ2-1	TRBD1	few	TGTGCCAGCAGTTCTACAGGGGCCGGCTCCTACAATGAGCAGTTCTTC	CASSSTGAGSYNEQFF
TRBV7-2	TRBJ2-7	-	few	TGTGCCAGCAGCTCACAGGGGGGGACCTACGAGCAGTACTTC	CASSSQGGTYEQYF
TRBV15	TRBJ2-3	TRBD2	-	TGTGCCACCAGCAGAGAACCGAGGACTAGCGGGAGGAGAGCAGATACGCAGTATTTT	CATSREPRTSGRRADTQYF
TRBV28	TRBJ1-4	-	-	TGTGCCAGCAGTTTACCTCCAACTAATGAAAAACTGTTTTTT	CASSLPPTNEKLFF
TRBV7-9	TRBJ1-4	-	-	TGTGCCAGCAGCCCATCGGCAGGGACTAATGAAAAACTGTTTTTT	CASSPSAGTNEKLFF
TRBV5-1	TRBJ2-6	TRBD1	-	TGCGCCAGCAGTCAGCCCGACAGGGCTGGGGCCAACGTCCTGACTTTC	CASSQPDRAGANVLTF
TRBV5-4	TRBJ2-5	-	-	TGTGCCAGCAGCAAATACCAGGGGATCGTGGAGACCCAGTACTTC	CASSKYQGIVETQYF
TRBV25-1	TRBJ1-5	-	-	TGTGCCAGCAATGGCGGGGACAATCAGCCCCAGCATTTT	CASNGGDNQPQHF
TRBV23-1	TRBJ2-3	TRBD2	-	TGCGCCAGCAGTCAAGGCGGGAGGGTCGCAGATACGCAGTATTTT	CASSQGGRVADTQYF
TRBV2	TRBJ2-3	TRBD2	-	TGTGCCAGCAGTTTTACTAGCGGGAGGGTCACAGATACGCAGTATTTT	CASSFTSGRVTDTQYF
TRBV4-1	TRBJ2-7	-	few	TGCGCCAGCAGCCTCGGGGGCCAATACGAGCAGTACTTC	CASSLGGQYEQYF
TRBV7-9	TRBJ1-4	TRBD1	once	TGTGCCAGCAGCTCCTACAGGGGCACTAATGAAAAACTGTTTTTT	CASSSYRGTNEKLFF
TRBV4-1	TRBJ1-1	TRBD1	few	TGCGCCAGCAGCAGGGTGGACAGGGGGGACACTGAAGCTTTCTTT	CASSRVDRGDTEAFF
TRBV29-1	TRBJ1-2	TRBD1	-	TGCAGCGCGGGGATTTCAGGGGGGGAATACACCTTC	CSAGISGGEYTF
TRBV29-1	TRBJ1-3	-	-	TGCAGCGTTGAGGATCAAACAGGAAGCTCTGGAAACACCATATATTTT	CSVEDQTGSSGNTIYF
TRBV6-6	TRBJ1-1	-	-	TGTGCCAGCAGTTACGAGATCCTGGGGGCTTTCTTT	CASSYEILGAFF
TRBV4-2	TRBJ1-5	-	-	TGTGCCAGCAGCCAAGATGTCGGGCAGGGGAATCAGCCCCAGCATTTT	CASSQDVGQGNQPQHF
TRBV9	TRBJ1-2	-	few	TGTGCCAGCAGTCCTCCGGGAAAAAGGGGCTACACCTTC	CASSPPGKRGYTF
TRBV7-2	TRBJ2-5	TRBD2	-	TGTGCCAGCAGCTTAGATGGCGGGAGGGGGGAGACCCAGTACTTC	CASSLDGGRGETQYF
TRBV18	TRBJ2-5	TRBD2	few	TGTGCCAGCTCACCACCCCGGACTAGCGTCCTCGAGACCCAGTACTTC	CASSPPRTSVLETQYF
TRBV4-1	TRBJ2-1	TRBD2	-	TGCGCCAGCAGCCAAGAGGGAAGCGGGAGAGGGGATGAGCAGTTCTTC	CASSQEGSGRGDEQFF
TRBV6-6	TRBJ1-2	TRBD1	-	TGTGCCAGCAGTCCACAGGGGGCCTCTGGCTACACCTTC	CASSPQGASGYTF
TRBV27	TRBJ2-2	TRBD2	-	TGTGCCAGCACCCCTTTGGGAGCGGGAGTTGTCGGGGAGCTGTTTTTT	CASTPLGAGVVGELFF
TRBV20-1	TRBJ2-7	-	-	TGCAGTGCTAGCCCTAATGAGGTCCAGTACTTC	CSASPNEVQYF
TRBV7-2	TRBJ1-4	-	few	TGTGCCAGCAGCTTTGGGTCAACTAATGAAAAACTGTTTTTT	CASSFGSTNEKLFF
TRBV7-2	TRBJ2-2	TRBD2	few	TGTGCCAGCAGCTTAGGGTCTCGAGCGGGAGCCGGGGAGCTGTTTTTT	CASSLGSRAGAGELFF
TRBV7-7	TRBJ2-5	TRBD1	few	TGTGCTAGCAGCTCGGACAGGTGGGGGGAGACCCAGTACTTC	CASSSDRWGETQYF
TRBV29-1	TRBJ2-5	TRBD1	-	TGCAGCGTCACCGGGACAGGGGAGGGGGCCCAGTACTTC	CSVTGTGEGAQYF
TRBV29-1	TRBJ2-7	TRBD2	-	TGCAGCGTTGCTGGGACTAGCGGTCCCTACGAGCAGTACTTC	CSVAGTSGPYEQYF
TRBV10-3	TRBJ2-2	-	-	TGTGCCAGCACCCACGCGAACACCGGGGAGCTGTTTTTT	CASTHANTGELFF
TRBV29-1	TRBJ2-2	TRBD2	few	TGCAGCGTTGATAGCGGGACGGCCGGGGAGCTGTTTTTT	CSVDSGTAGELFF
TRBV15	TRBJ2-3	TRBD2	once	TGTGCCACCAGGTTTCGGGAGGGAAGCACAGATACGCAGTATTTT	CATRFREGSTDTQYF
TRBV5-1	TRBJ2-1	-	once	TGCGCCAGCAGCCTCGGCGGCTCCTACAATGAGCAGTTCTTC	CASSLGGSYNEQFF
TRBV19	TRBJ2-1	-	-	TGTGCCAGTAAAAGCGTGAATGAGCAGTTCTTC	CASKSVNEQFF
TRBV5-1	TRBJ2-3	TRBD1	-	TGCGCCAGCAGCTTGGACGGACAGGGCCCAGATACGCAGTATTTT	CASSLDGQGPDTQYF
TRBV11-1	TRBJ2-1	TRBD2	few	TGTGCCAGCAGCTTAGTGAGCGGGAGAGAGAATGAGCAGTTCTTC	CASSLVSGRENEQFF
TRBV15	TRBJ2-4	TRBD2	-	TGTGCCACCAGCAGAGATCGGGGGGGGCTACTAACGAGCCCAGCCAAAAACATTCAGTACTTC	CATSRDRGGLLTSPAKNIQYF
TRBV30	TRBJ2-1	TRBD2	-	TGTGCCTGGAGTTGGACTAGCGGGAGGTCCTACAATGAGCAGTTCTTC	CAWSWTSGRSYNEQFF
TRBV5-1	TRBJ2-7	TRBD2	-	TGCGCCAGCAGCTCAGGGACTAGCGGGATCTCCTACGAGCAGTACTTC	CASSSGTSGISYEQYF